The 29 T cell receptor beta chains below were found in one sample sequenced in a study of neurological immune-mediated disorders. TCRdb passed the 5' RACE reads through MiXCR, listing each CDR3 protein once. The sample consists of fewer than 30,000 distinct CDR3 sequences, roughly 6.3% of them appearing once. Sample: PBMCs. The source is a woman between 40 and 50 years old in good health.

This clonotype was detected many times. The genes are TRBV15 and TRBJ2-7, with 10 positions matching TRBD1. The CDR3 consists of 18 residues. CDR1 is LNHNV and CDR2 is YYDKDF in the germline V gene (reference sequence). Trimming took 1 base from V and 4 from J; bases not matched to a gene: 13. This CDR3 is CATSRGRGIGTGAYEQYF. The CDR3 coding sequence is TGTGCCACCAGCAGAGGTAGGGGTATCGGGACAGGGGCTTACGAGCAGTACTTC. Together with reference TRBV15 and TRBJ2-7, the CDR3 gives the full variable domain: DAMVIQNPRYQVTQFGKPVTLSCSQTLNHNVMYWYQQKSSQAPKLLFHYYDKDFNNEADTPDNFQSRRPNTSFCFLDIRSPGLGDTAMYLCATSRGRGIGTGAYEQYFGPGTRLTVT.

The table lists this clonotype with many counts. This rearrangement joins TRBV7-6 to TRBJ1-1; D may be TRBD1 (6 bases). V dropped 1 base and J dropped 1 base, with 13 bases sitting between them. This CDR3 is 16 amino acids long. Germline V gene sequence: CDR1 SGHVS, CDR2 FNYEAQ. DNA of the CDR3: TGTGCCAGCAGCTTAGGGCAGGGGACGTCGAACACTGAAGCTTTCTTT. Translation: CASSLGQGTSNTEAFF.

In its sample, this clonotype was seen many times. This chain links TRBV5-1 with TRBJ2-2, with a possible D match to TRBD2 (5 bases). The CDR3 runs 16 residues. Trimming removed 0 bases at V and 5 bases at J, with 14 bases between. Germline lookup yields CDR1 SGHRS and CDR2 YFSETQ. DNA of the CDR3: TGCGCCAGCAGCTTGGGCGCGGGCGCCGAAACCGGGGAGCTGTTTTTT. Protein sequence: CASSLGAGAETGELFF.

Ten or more counts support this clonotype. This rearrangement joins TRBV3-1 to TRBJ2-7, with a tentative D call TRBD1 (5 bases). The CDR3 contains 14 residues. V lost 4 bases, J lost 6 bases, and 16 bases lay in between. Germline-derived CDR1 and CDR2 are LGHDT and YNNKEL (reference sequence). The CDR3 loop reads CASSPGADISEQYF. In nucleotides, the CDR3 is TGTGCCAGCAGCCCTGGGGCCGATATCTCCGAGCAGTACTTC.

This clonotype was counted many times. The chain's CDR3 is CASSQKGQSYEQYF. In nucleotides, the CDR3 is TGTGCCAGCAGCCAGAAGGGACAGTCCTACGAGCAGTACTTC. This sequence joins TRBV7-8 and TRBJ2-7, with 7 bases aligning to TRBD1. CDR1 SGHVS and CDR2 FQNEAQ come from the germline V gene. Trimming took 5 bases from V and 1 from J; bases not matched to a gene: 5. The CDR3 is 14 amino acids. Together with reference TRBV7-8 and TRBJ2-7, the CDR3 gives the full variable domain: GAGVSQSPRYKVAKRGQDVALRCDPISGHVSLFWYQQALGQGPEFLTYFQNEAQLDKSGLPSDRFFAERPEGSVSTLKIQRTQQEDSAVYLCASSQKGQSYEQYFGPGTRLTVT.

This clonotype has a count of ten or more. The chain carries TRBV7-2 and TRBJ2-3; TRBD1 matches 10 bases. In germline, CDR1 is SGHTA, CDR2 FQGNSA. The V segment lost 5 bases and the J segment 5 bases; nucleotides outside the gene matches: 10. This CDR3 region has 16 residues. This CDR3 reads CASSVGGTGAGDTQYF. CDR3 coding DNA: TGTGCCAGCAGCGTCGGGGGGACAGGGGCGGGAGATACGCAGTATTTT.

This clonotype was counted many times. CDR3 sequence: CASSLAASGNQPQHF. CDR3 coding DNA: TGTGCCAGCAGCTTGGCGGCGTCAGGCAATCAGCCCCAGCATTTT. The chain uses TRBV7-3 and TRBJ1-5; D remains unclear. The CDR3 spans 15 residues. The V end lost 3 bases, the J end lost 2 bases, and 11 bases lay between the germline ends. The germline CDR1 and CDR2 sequences are SGHTA and FQGTGA.

This clonotype was counted at least ten times. The chain combines TRBV18 with TRBJ1-4; D may be TRBD1 (5 bases). This CDR3 comprises 14 residues. The germline V gene has CDR1 KGHSH and CDR2 LQKENI. The V gene lost 4 bases and the J gene lost 7 bases, with 13 bases spanning the gap. Written as DNA, the CDR3 is TGTGCCAGCTCACGGGGGAACGGCGCTGAAAAACTGTTTTTT. Translated: CASSRGNGAEKLFF.

Many counts were recorded for this clonotype. V and J are TRBV20-1 and TRBJ2-2; 11 nucleotides align to TRBD2. Germline values: CDR1 DFQATT, CDR2 SNEGSKA (reference sequence). After removal of 0 bases from V and 5 bases from J, the junction contained 5 bases not matched to a gene. CDR3 length: 16 residues. This CDR3 is CSARDALAGGTGELFF. The CDR3 nucleotides are TGCAGTGCTAGAGATGCCCTAGCGGGAGGAACCGGGGAGCTGTTTTTT.

This clonotype was counted at least ten times. This chain joins TRBV28 and TRBJ2-2; D gene uncertain. V shed 7 bases and J shed 2 bases, with 5 bases lying between them. Germline V gene sequence: CDR1 MDHEN, CDR2 SYDVKM. There are 12 residues in the CDR3. The CDR3 here is CASKGNTGELFF. For the CDR3, the DNA is TGTGCCAGCAAAGGAAACACCGGGGAGCTGTTTTTT.

The rearrangement joins TRBV27 to TRBJ2-7; TRBD1 aligns across 8 bases. Germline CDR1 MNHEY, CDR2 SMNVEV (reference sequence). The CDR3 runs 15 residues. V dropped 6 bases and J dropped 0; count of bases not matched to a gene: 7. The CDR3 loop reads CASREQGVSSYEQYF. The CDR3 DNA reads as TGTGCCAGCAGGGAACAGGGGGTTAGCTCCTACGAGCAGTACTTC.

This clonotype was recorded at least ten times. The rearrangement links TRBV28 to TRBJ2-2, with no clear D. V lost 7 bases, J lost 0 bases, and 6 bases lay in between. The germline V gene encodes CDR1 MDHEN and CDR2 SYDVKM. The CDR3 loop spans 13 amino acids. The CDR3 DNA reads as TGTGCCAGCACCGGCGCGAACACCGGGGAGCTGTTTTTT. It encodes CASTGANTGELFF.

This clonotype was picked up many times. This chain links TRBV21-1 with TRBJ1-3; TRBD1, as called in the table, went unchecked against the DNA. TRBV21-1 is noted as a pseudogene. The CDR3 length is 18 residues. As DNA, the CDR3 is TGTGCCAGCAGCAAAGAGTGGGACGGAGGATCATCTGGAAACACCATATATTTT. This codes for CASSKEWDGGSSGNTIYF.

There are many counts of this clonotype. CDR3 amino acids: CAIGVGAYEQYF. CDR3 nucleotides: TGTGCCATCGGGGTCGGGGCCTACGAGCAGTACTTC. The chain links TRBV10-3 to TRBJ2-7, with D perhaps matching TRBD2 (5 bases). The V end lost 8 bases, the J end lost 2 bases, and 10 bases lay between the germline ends. The CDR3 length is 12 residues. Germline V gene lookup returns CDR1 ENHRY and CDR2 SYGVKD.

Ten or more counts support this clonotype. The chain joins TRBV7-2 to TRBJ2-1; unclear D gene. This CDR3 has 14 amino acids. Trimming removed 1 base from V and 9 bases from J, with 13 bases in between. CDR1 is SGHTA, CDR2 FQGNSA, per germline. The CDR3 bases are TGTGCCAGCAGCTTAGAACTAATTCTGAGTGAGCAGTTCTTC. As protein: CASSLELILSEQFF.

This clonotype was detected many times. The J gene is TRBJ2-7, the V gene TRBV18, with TRBD2 identical over 13 bases. Germline-derived CDR1 and CDR2 are KGHSH and LQKENI. The CDR3 extends over 18 amino acids. The V gene end was trimmed by 3 bases and the J gene end by 7 bases; junction bases not matched to a gene: 15. CDR3 bases: TGTGCCAGCTCACCGGGACTAGCGGGAACCCGAACAGCGGGGGAGCAGTACTTC. It translates to CASSPGLAGTRTAGEQYF.

This clonotype was recorded many times. The chain uses TRBV20-1 and TRBJ1-2; D call uncertain. Germline CDR1 DFQATT, CDR2 SNEGSKA (reference sequence). Trimming took off 5 bases at V and 12 bases at J, with 25 bases between the two ends. CDR3 length: 14 amino acids. CDR3 bases: TGCAGTGCTTCAACTCGGTTTGTCGCGGATCTGGACACCTTC. Its translation is CSASTRFVADLDTF.

This clonotype came up many times. In DNA, the CDR3 is TGTGCCAGCAGTGAATCGCGTGTAGAAGAGACCCAGTACTTC. Its protein product is CASSESRVEETQYF. J is TRBJ2-5 and V is TRBV25-1, with D uncertain. Trimming took off 1 base at V and 3 bases at J, with 9 bases between the two ends. CDR3 length: 14 residues. Germline CDR1 is MGHDK and CDR2 is SYGVNS.

Many counts were recorded for this clonotype. The V and J genes are TRBV20-1 and TRBJ2-3; 8 nucleotides agree with TRBD2. The ends lost 1 base at V and 2 bases at J; junction bases unmatched: 5. Germline V gives CDR1 DFQATT, CDR2 SNEGSKA (reference sequence). The CDR3 is 15 amino acids. In DNA form, the CDR3 reads TGCAGTGCTAGAGTCGGCGGGAGGTTCACAGATACGCAGTATTTT. This codes for CSARVGGRFTDTQYF.

This clonotype was recorded at least ten times. V usage is TRBV29-1 and J usage is TRBJ2-7; unclear D gene. Germline assignment: CDR1 SQVTM and CDR2 ANQGSEA. The CDR3 length is 12 residues. The V and J ends lost 4 bases and 6 bases respectively, with 13 bases between them. The CDR3 protein is CSVVVGVGEQYF. The CDR3 DNA is TGCAGCGTTGTCGTCGGCGTAGGCGAGCAGTACTTC.

This clonotype was seen ten or more times. The V call is TRBV27, the J call TRBJ1-1, with no clear D. CDR1 is MNHEY and CDR2 is SMNVEV in the germline V gene (reference sequence). The CDR3 length is 16 residues. V lost 3 bases, J lost 0 bases, and 14 bases lay in between. CDR3 coding DNA: TGTGCCAGCAGTTTTTCTCCTAAGGGCGTGAACACTGAAGCTTTCTTT. Its translation is CASSFSPKGVNTEAFF.

There are many counts of this clonotype. CDR3 loop: CASSLLAGATTDTQYF. CDR3 nucleotide sequence: TGTGCCAGCAGCTTACTAGCGGGAGCCACCACAGATACGCAGTATTTT. The chain recombines TRBV7-2 with TRBJ2-3; 10 nucleotides match TRBD2. Germline-derived CDR1 and CDR2 are SGHTA and FQGNSA. The CDR3 consists of 16 residues. Trimming cost V 2 bases and J 2 bases; bases outside gene matches: 4.

This clonotype is labeled as medium-sized. The rearrangement uses TRBV12-3 or TRBV12-4 and TRBJ2-1, with 8 bases lining up with TRBD2. The V and J ends lost 6 bases and 10 bases, in that order; junction bases with no gene match: 2. CDR3 length equals 11 residues. CDR3 sequence (DNA): TGTGCCAGCAGGAGACTAGCGGAGCAGTTCTTC. This encodes CASRRLAEQFF.

This clonotype was picked up many times. The CDR3 bases are TGCGCCAGCAGCCGGGGGATCGGAGATGAAAAACTGTTTTTT. This translates into CASSRGIGDEKLFF. V and J are TRBV4-1 and TRBJ1-4, with D possibly matching TRBD1 (5 bases). The CDR3 totals 14 residues. With 4 bases removed from V and 6 bases from J, the gap between germline ends came to 12 bases. Germline CDR1 reads MGHRA; CDR2 reads YSYEKL.

This clonotype was seen at least ten times. The chain employs TRBV20-1 and TRBJ2-1, with TRBD2 identical over 7 bases. Trimming removed 1 base from V and 9 bases from J; junction bases left unmatched: 0. Germline values: CDR1 DFQATT, CDR2 SNEGSKA (reference sequence). This CDR3 contains 11 residues. CDR3 nucleotides: TGCAGTGCTAGAGTAGCGGGTGAGCAGTTCTTC. Its protein is CSARVAGEQFF.

The sample holds many counts of this clonotype. The chain uses TRBV27 and TRBJ2-2, with TRBD1 identical over 9 bases. Trimming at V came to 5 bases and at J to 2 bases, leaving 6 bases not matched to a gene. The CDR3 is 16 residues long. Germline CDR1 and CDR2: MNHEY and SMNVEV (reference sequence). CDR3 sequence: CASSPPGQGNTGELFF. DNA for the CDR3: TGTGCCAGCAGTCCCCCGGGACAGGGCAACACCGGGGAGCTGTTTTTT.

This clonotype has a count of ten or more. The V and J genes are TRBV4-2 and TRBJ2-2, with 7 nucleotides matching TRBD2. CDR1 and CDR2 (germline): LGHNA, YNFKEQ. V dropped 6 bases and J dropped 4; count of bases not matched to a gene: 11. The CDR3 runs 16 residues. CDR3 in amino acids: CASSQSGTISTGELFF. CDR3 nucleotides: TGTGCCAGCAGTCAATCCGGGACTATTTCCACCGGGGAGCTGTTTTTT.

This clonotype appeared many times. V usage is TRBV20-1 and J usage is TRBJ2-7; TRBD2 is a possible D gene (6 bases). The CDR3 has 13 residues. The germline gives CDR1 DFQATT, CDR2 SNEGSKA (reference sequence). V gave up 3 bases and J gave up 2 bases, with 11 bases separating them. CDR3 sequence: CSARWEATYEQYF. The DNA of the CDR3 is TGCAGTGCTAGGTGGGAGGCCACCTACGAGCAGTACTTC.

This chain connects TRBV14 to TRBJ2-7; the D gene could be TRBD1 or TRBD2 (5 bases each). There are 16 residues in the CDR3. The germline CDR1 and CDR2 sequences are SGHDN and FVKESK. The V and J ends lost 6 bases and 0 bases respectively, with 18 bases between them. The CDR3 protein is CASRHRRGGSSYEQYF. In DNA form, the CDR3 reads TGTGCCAGCAGACACCGTCGGGGCGGAAGCTCCTACGAGCAGTACTTC.